This TCR beta chain appears in the sequencing data of a study of blood T cell repertoires in COVID-19. Across the study: The origin of the acute and convalescent COVID-19 samples was the United States, Italy and Spain. Sample material is recorded as cDNA or gDNA derived from T cells, B-cell-depleted T cells, or PBMCs.

As handled by the study authors: The authors estimated nucleated cell counts from reference gene primer amplification. Data came from immunoSEQ multiplex PCR; TCRdb stores just in-frame clones and leaves some out. From that table come the V and J calls and clone size; the DNA was used to work out D and trimming. The sample includes 100,000 or so clones, 80% to 85% seen only once; the top ten take less than 45%. The CDR3 length is 14 residues. Trimming pared 3 bases from V and 0 bases from J, leaving 5 bases between. The germline CDR1 and CDR2 sequences are KGHSH and LQKENI. Sequenced input: peripheral blood. The receptor was isolated from an elderly man with acute or convalescent COVID-19. J is TRBJ2-2 and V is TRBV18; D ambiguous. The CDR3 bases are TGTGCCAGCTCACCGGGCACGAACACCGGGGAGCTGTTTTTT. It encodes CASSPGTNTGELFF.